This T cell receptor beta chain was found in a study of shared clonotypes between healthy human individuals. Study-level results: A generally larger estimated richness was seen in naive subsets than in memory subsets.

Tens of thousands of T cell genomes, or roughly 200 ng DNA, went into the sorted-subset replicate PCRs. Measured with immunoSEQ multiplex PCR; TCRdb has only the in-frame clones, and not every one. The table has some 1,900,000 clones, about 95% seen once. Regarding this clone: Its specificity is not known.

The CDR3 consists of 14 residues. Trimming shortened V by 8 bases and J by 0 bases, and 14 bases separated the two germline ends. Germline lookup yields CDR1 MDHEN and CDR2 SYDVKM. CD45RO-negative cells were positively selected for CCR7, leaving out terminally differentiated effector memory CD45RA+ cells. This receptor was identified in a man between 18 and 35 years old in good health. The genes are TRBV28 and TRBJ2-7, with a tentative D call TRBD2 (6 bases). The specimen sequenced was naive CD8+ T cells sorted from blood. Here the CDR3 reads CASARLVNSYEQYF. DNA for the CDR3: TGTGCCAGCGCCCGACTAGTCAACTCCTACGAGCAGTACTTC.